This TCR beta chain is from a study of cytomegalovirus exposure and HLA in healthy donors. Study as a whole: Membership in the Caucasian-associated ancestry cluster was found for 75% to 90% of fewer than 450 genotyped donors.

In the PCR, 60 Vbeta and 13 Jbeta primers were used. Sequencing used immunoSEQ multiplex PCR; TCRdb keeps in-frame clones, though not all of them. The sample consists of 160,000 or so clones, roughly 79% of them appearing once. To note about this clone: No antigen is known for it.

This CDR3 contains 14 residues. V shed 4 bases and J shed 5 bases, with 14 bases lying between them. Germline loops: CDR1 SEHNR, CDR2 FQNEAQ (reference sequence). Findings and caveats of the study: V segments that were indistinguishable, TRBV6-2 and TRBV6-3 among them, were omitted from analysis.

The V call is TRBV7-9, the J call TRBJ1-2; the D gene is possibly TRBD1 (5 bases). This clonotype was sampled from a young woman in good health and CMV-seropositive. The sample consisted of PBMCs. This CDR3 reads CASSYDRVSYGYTF. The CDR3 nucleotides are TGTGCCAGCAGCTACGACAGAGTCTCTTATGGCTACACCTTC.